Listed below are T cell receptor beta chains from one sample, sequenced in a study of blood T cell repertoires in COVID-19. Clones were sequenced by immunoSEQ multiplex PCR, and TCRdb holds only the in-frame ones, with some missing. The data contain about 350,000 clones, more than 70% of them singletons. Material: peripheral blood. All receptors come from a woman aged 55-70 years with COVID-19, enrolled during active disease. Each CDR3 is given with its conserved first and last residue. Fields, in order: V gene, D gene, J gene, clone size, CDR3 length, CDR3 DNA, CDR3 protein. D genes are given only for firm matches. Only part of the rows carry a size: once, few, many, or a class if the clone is expanded.

>TRBV21-1|-|TRBJ2-1|many|17
TGTGCCAGCAGCAAATCCCCGAGGAGACCAGGGTACAATGAGCAGTTCTTC
CASSKSPRRPGYNEQFF
>TRBV7-2|TRBD2|TRBJ2-3|-|16
TGTGCCAGCAGCTTAGGGCTAGCGGGGGGGTCGGATACGCAGTATTTT
CASSLGLAGGSDTQYF
>TRBV2|-|TRBJ1-2|-|15
TGTGCCAGCAGCCAAAACAGGGCGCCCGGCTATGGCTACACCTTC
CASSQNRAPGYGYTF
>TRBV24-1|TRBD1|TRBJ1-5|-|19
TGTGCCACCAGTGACCCCCCCCCGGCCGGGACAGGGGTCAATCAGCCCCAGCATTTT
CATSDPPPAGTGVNQPQHF
>TRBV5-6|TRBD1|TRBJ1-3|-|15
TGTGCCAGCACCACGGACAGGAGAGCTGGAAACACCATATATTTT
CASTTDRRAGNTIYF
>TRBV3-1/TRBV3-2|-|TRBJ1-5|once|13
TGTGCCAGCAGCCAAGGGCTGAATCAGCCCCAGCATTTT
CASSQGLNQPQHF
>TRBV30|-|TRBJ1-3|-|12
TGTGCCTGGACAGGGTCTGGAAACACCATATATTTT
CAWTGSGNTIYF
>TRBV20-1|-|TRBJ1-2|-|11
TGCAGTGCCCGGGGTATCTATGGCTACACCTTC
CSARGIYGYTF
>TRBV16|TRBD1|TRBJ2-1|-|15
TGTGCCAGCAGCCGGAATGGACAGGGTGTTAATGAGCAGTTCTTC
CASSRNGQGVNEQFF
>TRBV12-5|-|TRBJ1-1|-|14
TGTGCTAGTGGTTTGGTACCGGGGTCTTCTGAAGCTTTCTTT
CASGLVPGSSEAFF
>TRBV11-1|-|TRBJ1-1|-|13
TGTGCCAGCAGCTTTACAGGGAGCACTGAAGCTTTCTTT
CASSFTGSTEAFF
>TRBV5-6|-|TRBJ1-2|-|14
TGTGCCAGCAGCTTGTCGGGGATAGACTATGGCTACACCTTC
CASSLSGIDYGYTF
>TRBV21-1|-|TRBJ2-7|-|16
TGTGCCAGCATCCTCTTTAGGCGGGGGGGGTTCTACGAGCAGTACTTC
CASILFRRGGFYEQYF
>TRBV9|TRBD2|TRBJ2-1|-|17
TGTGCCAGCAGCGTCCTGGGACTAGCGGGTTTGTACAATGAGCAGTTCTTC
CASSVLGLAGLYNEQFF
>TRBV3-1/TRBV3-2|-|TRBJ2-1|-|15
TGTGCCAGCAGCCAAGGGAGTACTAGTTGGAATGAGCAGTTCTTC
CASSQGSTSWNEQFF
>TRBV28|-|TRBJ1-2|-|12
TGTGCCAGCACTCCACAGGGCGGGGGCTACACCTTC
CASTPQGGGYTF
>TRBV6-2/TRBV6-3|-|TRBJ1-1|-|14
TGTGCCAGCAGTTACTTGGGAGTTGGCACTGAAGCTTTCTTT
CASSYLGVGTEAFF
>TRBV18|-|TRBJ1-6|-|12
TGTGCCAGCTCACCCCAGGCTTCACCCCTCCACTTT
CASSPQASPLHF
>TRBV27|-|TRBJ1-2|-|15
TGTGCCAGCAGTTCCCGCGCGGGGGGGAACTATGGCTACACCTTC
CASSSRAGGNYGYTF
>TRBV28|-|TRBJ2-1|-|14
TGTGCCAGCAACCAGGGGGGTTCCTACAATGAGCAGTTCTTC
CASNQGGSYNEQFF
>TRBV28|-|TRBJ1-2|-|13
TGTGCCAGCAGACCAGGGCCCAACTATGGCTACACCTTC
CASRPGPNYGYTF
>TRBV2|-|TRBJ2-7|-|11
TGTGCCAGCAACCACCTAGGAGAGCAGTACTTC
CASNHLGEQYF
>TRBV7-9|TRBD1|TRBJ1-6|-|17
TGTGCCAGCAGCTCACCTGACAGGGGGAATAATAATTCACCCCTCCACTTT
CASSSPDRGNNNSPLHF
>TRBV7-2|TRBD1|TRBJ1-5|once|17
TGTGCCAGCAGTCCTGCGGACAGGGCGGATTCTTATCAGCCCCAGCATTTT
CASSPADRADSYQPQHF
>TRBV5-6|-|TRBJ1-2|-|14
TGTGCCAGCAGCAGCGCGGTTAGTACATATGGCTACACCTTC
CASSSAVSTYGYTF
>TRBV4-1|-|TRBJ1-5|once|16
TGCGCCAGCAGCCAGACCCGGGGTTTTGACAATCAGCCCCAGCATTTT
CASSQTRGFDNQPQHF
>TRBV6-1|-|TRBJ1-2|-|12
TGTGCCAGCAGTGACCCAGGCTATGGCTACACCTTC
CASSDPGYGYTF
>TRBV7-8|-|TRBJ1-2|-|14
TGTGCCAGCAGCTTAGTAGGGGAAGAAGGCGGCTACACCTTC
CASSLVGEEGGYTF
>TRBV7-8|-|TRBJ1-2|once|13
TGTGCCAGCAGCTTATTCCAGGGTGATGGCTACACCTTC
CASSLFQGDGYTF
>TRBV7-9|-|TRBJ2-7|-|13
TGTGCCAGCAGCTTAGCGGGAGGTAACGAGCAGTACTTC
CASSLAGGNEQYF
>TRBV9|-|TRBJ1-3|-|15
TGTGCCAGCAGCGGGAGGTATGCCTCTGGAAACACCATATATTTT
CASSGRYASGNTIYF
>TRBV11-2|-|TRBJ1-4|-|15
TGTGCCAGCAGCCCTAGGGGGTCTACTAATGAAAAACTGTTTTTT
CASSPRGSTNEKLFF
>TRBV3-1/TRBV3-2|TRBD1|TRBJ1-2|-|17
TGTGCCAGCAGCCAAGCCGACAGGGTGACTTCCAACTATGGCTACACCTTC
CASSQADRVTSNYGYTF
>TRBV23-1|-|TRBJ1-2|-|14
TGCGCCAGCAGTCAATGGGGGCCCTGGAATGGCTACACCTTC
CASSQWGPWNGYTF
>TRBV5-1|-|TRBJ1-2|-|9
TGCGCCAGCCCCTCTGGCTACACCTTC
CASPSGYTF
>TRBV6-6|-|TRBJ1-5|-|14
TGTGCCAGCGAGGGGGGGGGCTACAATCAGCCCCAGCATTTT
CASEGGGYNQPQHF
>TRBV2|-|TRBJ1-6|-|13
TGTGCCAGCAAGCACAGTCCGAATTCACCCCTCCACTTT
CASKHSPNSPLHF
>TRBV2|TRBD1|TRBJ1-1|-|13
TGTGCCAGCACAGGGGGGCAATACACTGAAGCTTTCTTT
CASTGGQYTEAFF
>TRBV18|TRBD1|TRBJ1-5|-|18
TGTGCCAGCTCACCACAGGCCATACCGGGACAGATCAATCAGCCCCAGCATTTT
CASSPQAIPGQINQPQHF
>TRBV3-1/TRBV3-2|TRBD2|TRBJ2-3|-|16
TGTGCCAGCAGCCCGAGTGAGCGGGGGCGGGGGGATACGCAGTATTTT
CASSPSERGRGDTQYF
>TRBV7-9|-|TRBJ1-2|-|13
TGTGCCAGCAGTCAGGAGCAGGGGAATGGCTACACCTTC
CASSQEQGNGYTF
>TRBV6-7|-|TRBJ2-3|-|17
TGTGCCAGCAGTTACGGTGGCACAAAGCAGGTAACAGATACGCAGTATTTT
CASSYGGTKQVTDTQYF
>TRBV3-1/TRBV3-2|-|TRBJ1-1|-|15
TGTGCCAGCAGCCAGTTCATTGGACAAAACACTGAAGCTTTCTTT
CASSQFIGQNTEAFF
>TRBV5-1|TRBD2|TRBJ2-2|-|15
TGCGCCAGCAGCCCGTACGCGGGGGGCACCGGGGAGCTGTTTTTT
CASSPYAGGTGELFF
>TRBV9|TRBD2|TRBJ2-2|once|14
TGTGCCAGCAGCGTAGGGGGGGGCACCGGGGAGCTGTTTTTT
CASSVGGGTGELFF
>TRBV4-2|TRBD1|TRBJ1-2|-|14
TGTGCCAGCAGCCAACCGGGACAGCCCTATGGCTACACCTTC
CASSQPGQPYGYTF
>TRBV3-1/TRBV3-2|TRBD2|TRBJ2-3|-|18
TGTGCCAGCAGCCACTCCTTCCCGGGACTAGCGGGTTCAGATACGCAGTATTTT
CASSHSFPGLAGSDTQYF
>TRBV3-1/TRBV3-2|TRBD1|TRBJ1-6|-|16
TGTGCCAGCAGCCGAAACACGGGACAGGGCGGATCACCCCTCCACTTT
CASSRNTGQGGSPLHF
>TRBV11-2|-|TRBJ1-6|-|12
TGTGCCAGCAGCTTAGGACTTTCACCCCTCCACTTT
CASSLGLSPLHF
>TRBV2|-|TRBJ2-5|-|11
TGTGCCAGCCGTGAGGGCCCCTTAATTTACTTC
CASREGPLIYF
>TRBV5-6|-|TRBJ1-4|few|14
TGTGCCAGCAGCTTGGCCGGGGATAATGAAAAACTGTTTTTT
CASSLAGDNEKLFF
>TRBV13|-|TRBJ1-4|-|12
TGTGCCAGCAGCCGCGGGAATGAAAAACTGTTTTTT
CASSRGNEKLFF
>TRBV10-2|TRBD1|TRBJ2-7|-|12
TGCGCCAGTCGACAGGGAATCTACGAGCAGTACTTC
CASRQGIYEQYF
>TRBV30|TRBD1|TRBJ2-4|-|14
TGTGCCTGGAGTGTACGGACAGGGAAAAACATTCAGTACTTC
CAWSVRTGKNIQYF
>TRBV3-1/TRBV3-2|-|TRBJ1-6|-|15
TGTGCCAGCAGCCCCCCTTGGGGGGACAATTCACCCCTCCACTTT
CASSPPWGDNSPLHF
>TRBV5-6|-|TRBJ1-3|-|15
TGTGCCAGCAGCTTCCAGGGTAGCTCTGGAAACACCATATATTTT
CASSFQGSSGNTIYF
>TRBV5-6|TRBD1|TRBJ1-2|-|17
TGTGCCAGCAGCTTGGACGGGGGAACAGGGGTCGAGTATGGCTACACCTTC
CASSLDGGTGVEYGYTF
>TRBV4-2|-|TRBJ2-1|-|16
TGTGCCAGCAGCCAAGTGGACAGTAGCTCCTACAATGAGCAGTTCTTC
CASSQVDSSSYNEQFF